Listed below are T cell receptor beta chains from one sample, sequenced in a study of blood T cell repertoires in COVID-19. The data were produced by immunoSEQ multiplex PCR, yet TCRdb's version contains in-frame clones alone and is incomplete. The data contain over 50,000 clones, 70% to 85% of them seen just once; the ten biggest clones take up roughly 13%. Sequencing was done on a sample of peripheral blood. All receptors derive from a human donor in a cohort sampled during active COVID-19. The CDR3 runs from the conserved cysteine through the conserved F or W. A D gene is named only where the DNA matches it firmly.

v_gene	j_gene	d_gene	CDR3aa
TRBV29-1	TRBJ1-1	TRBD1	CSVAGTAERMNTEAFF
TRBV7-6	TRBJ2-7	-	CASSLNPGQPYEQYF
TRBV4-3	TRBJ2-4	TRBD2	CASSPSNSGGAWNIQYF
TRBV7-2	TRBJ2-5	-	CASSLFKLRMETQYF
TRBV9	TRBJ1-1	-	CASSVSQVTEAFF
TRBV9	TRBJ2-1	TRBD2	CASSVVLGGRAYEQFF
TRBV5-4	TRBJ2-2	TRBD2	CASSLERGDYTGELFF
TRBV5-4	TRBJ2-7	TRBD2	CASSPAAGVEQYF
TRBV27	TRBJ2-7	-	CASSHSGSYEQYF
TRBV19	TRBJ1-2	TRBD1	CASSSPRDSRFYGYTF
TRBV18	TRBJ1-2	-	CASSRLGTVYGYTF
TRBV7-2	TRBJ1-1	TRBD1	CASSESPDRGGTEAFF
TRBV5-4	TRBJ2-1	-	CASSLGGVNEQFF
TRBV27	TRBJ1-4	-	CASSSKRGDNEKLFF
TRBV11-3	TRBJ2-3	TRBD2	CASSPRTSGTSTDTQYF
TRBV10-3	TRBJ2-1	TRBD2	CATTPSLADNEQFF
TRBV28	TRBJ1-1	-	CASSPLGAGDTEAFF
TRBV29-1	TRBJ2-7	-	CSVETFYEQYF
TRBV10-3	TRBJ2-5	-	CAISDLDGAPGGQYF
TRBV6-5	TRBJ2-6	-	CASSQIGEGANVLTF
TRBV7-6	TRBJ2-1	-	CASSLRMSSYNEQFF
TRBV27	TRBJ1-1	-	CASSLFRNTEAFF
TRBV19	TRBJ1-2	-	CASKEGRGKNYGYTF
TRBV3-1/TRBV3-2	TRBJ2-5	TRBD2	CASSQVWTRQGTQYF
TRBV6-6	TRBJ1-1	-	CASSYLPLQGNTEAFF
TRBV6-5	TRBJ1-2	TRBD1	CASRLTGYNYGYTF
TRBV11-2	TRBJ2-1	-	CASRRPGLSYNEQFF